Listed below are T cell receptor beta chains from one sample, sequenced in a study of tumor and adjacent non-tumor tissue in lung cancer. TCRdb called the multiplex PCR reads again in MiXCR, with one record for every CDR3 protein. The sample lists over 130,000 distinct CDR3 sequences; approximately 70% were seen once. The sequenced material came from lung tumor tissue. The source is a man aged 60 to 75 with small cell lung cancer. CDR3s include the opening cysteine and the closing phenylalanine or tryptophan. A D gene is named only where the DNA matches it firmly.

v_call	d_call	cdr3_aa
TRBV6-2/TRBV6-3	.	CTSSSLAGELFF
TRBV29-1	TRBD2	CSLMGGTSTEMQYF
TRBV29-1	.	CSLLSDRDNEQFF
TRBV12-3/TRBV12-4	TRBD1	CVISRQGGPLHF
TRBV11-3	.	CTSSLDAEGRQFF
TRBV11-2	.	CASSPRSEPEAFF
TRBV6-5	.	CASSYSRTTYEQYF
TRBV29-1	TRBD2	CSVVWTSGFNEQFF
TRBV29-1	.	CSVEDWGGLVETQYF
TRBV20-1	TRBD2	CSARPATPPTREGHEQFF
TRBV20-1	TRBD2	CNAGGGLATNEQLF
TRBV20-1	.	CSARVSPRNTEAFF
TRBV11-2	.	CASSFTYEQYF
TRBV4-2	.	CASSLPENSGAFF
TRBV4-2	.	CASSHQVGEETQYF
TRBV5-6	.	CASSFLDMARETQYF
TRBV11-2	TRBD2	CASSLRRTSGRADEQFF
TRBV11-1	.	CASSLAAGDTQYF
TRBV5-5	.	CASSLEIYSPLHF
TRBV29-1	.	CSGPTAKGTLYF
TRBV5-6	.	CASSRIPIEKLFF
TRBV5-4	.	CARSDPRGRETQYF